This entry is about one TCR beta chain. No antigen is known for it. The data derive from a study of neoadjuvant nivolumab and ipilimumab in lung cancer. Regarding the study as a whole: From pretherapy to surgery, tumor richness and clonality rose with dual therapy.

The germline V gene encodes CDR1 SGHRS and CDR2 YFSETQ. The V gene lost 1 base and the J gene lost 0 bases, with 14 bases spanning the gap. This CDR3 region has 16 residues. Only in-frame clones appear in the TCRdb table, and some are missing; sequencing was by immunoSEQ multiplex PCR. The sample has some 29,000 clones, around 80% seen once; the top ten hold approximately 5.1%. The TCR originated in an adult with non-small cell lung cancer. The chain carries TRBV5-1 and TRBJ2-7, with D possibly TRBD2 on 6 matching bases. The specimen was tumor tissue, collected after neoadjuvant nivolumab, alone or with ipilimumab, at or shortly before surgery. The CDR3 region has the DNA TGCGCCAGCAGCTTGCTTCGCGGGACCAGCTCCTACGAGCAGTACTTC. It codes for CASSLLRGTSSYEQYF.